This T cell receptor beta chain came from a study of blood T cell repertoires in COVID-19. The ends were cut back, 3 bases at V and 9 bases at J, with 12 bases in the middle. Per germline, CDR1 DFQATT and CDR2 SNEGSKA (reference sequence). CDR3 length: 12 residues. Sequencing used immunoSEQ multiplex PCR; TCRdb keeps in-frame clones, though not all of them. Among approximately 87,000 clones, roughly 80% were seen once, and the ten largest hold roughly a sixth. This TCR came from a woman at least 80 years old with acute or convalescent COVID-19. The gene calls are TRBV20-1 and TRBJ2-1; no clear D gene. The material sequenced was peripheral blood. CDR3 DNA sequence: TGCAGTGCTAGTGTCCCTCCCGGTGAGCAGTTCTTC. It is translated as CSASVPPGEQFF.